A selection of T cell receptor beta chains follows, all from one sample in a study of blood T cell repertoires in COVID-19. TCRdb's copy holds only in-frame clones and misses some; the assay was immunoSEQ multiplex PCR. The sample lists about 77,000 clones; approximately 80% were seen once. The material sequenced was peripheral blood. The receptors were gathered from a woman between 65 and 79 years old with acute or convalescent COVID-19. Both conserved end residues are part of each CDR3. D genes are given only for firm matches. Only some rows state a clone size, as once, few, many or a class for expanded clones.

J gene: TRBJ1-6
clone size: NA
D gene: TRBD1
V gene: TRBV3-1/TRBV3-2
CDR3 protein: CASSQGGGQGGNSPLHF
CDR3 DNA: TGTGCCAGCAGCCAAGGAGGTGGACAGGGGGGTAATTCACCCCTCCACTTT

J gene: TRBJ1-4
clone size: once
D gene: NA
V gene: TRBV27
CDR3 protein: CASSLKGVRDEKLFF
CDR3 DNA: TGTGCCAGCAGTTTGAAAGGGGTCCGGGATGAAAAACTGTTTTTT

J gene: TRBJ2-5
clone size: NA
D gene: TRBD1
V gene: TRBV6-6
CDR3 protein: CASSYGGTGGETQYF
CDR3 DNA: TGTGCCAGCAGTTACGGGGGGACAGGGGGGGAGACCCAGTACTTC

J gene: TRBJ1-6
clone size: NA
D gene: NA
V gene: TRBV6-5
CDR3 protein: CASSRAATGNSPLHF
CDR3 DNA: TGTGCCAGCAGCCGGGCCGCTACGGGGAATTCACCCCTCCACTTT

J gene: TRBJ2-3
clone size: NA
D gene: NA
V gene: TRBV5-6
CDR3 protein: CASSFAPGLSTDTQYF
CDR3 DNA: TGTGCCAGCAGCTTCGCTCCGGGACTTAGCACAGATACGCAGTATTTT

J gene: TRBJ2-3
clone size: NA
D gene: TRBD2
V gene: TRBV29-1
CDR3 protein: CSVDSTSGDTDTQYF
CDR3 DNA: TGCAGCGTTGACAGTACTAGCGGGGATACAGATACGCAGTATTTT

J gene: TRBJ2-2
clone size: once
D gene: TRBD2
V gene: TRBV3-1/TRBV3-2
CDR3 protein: CASSQDKGLDTGELFF
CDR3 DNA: TGTGCCAGCAGCCAAGATAAAGGACTAGACACCGGGGAGCTGTTTTTT

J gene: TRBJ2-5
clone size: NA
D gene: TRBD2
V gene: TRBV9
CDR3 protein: CASSVGGGREETQYF
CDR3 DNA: TGTGCCAGCAGCGTAGGTGGGGGGAGGGAAGAGACCCAGTACTTC

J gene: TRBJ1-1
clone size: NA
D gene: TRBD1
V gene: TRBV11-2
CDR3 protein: CASSSRTGGLNTEAFF
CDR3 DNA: TGTGCCAGCAGCAGCCGGACAGGGGGCTTGAACACTGAAGCTTTCTTT

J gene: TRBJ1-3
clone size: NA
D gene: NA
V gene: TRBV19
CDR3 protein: CASGGQSSGNTIYF
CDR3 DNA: TGTGCCAGCGGAGGGCAGAGCTCTGGAAACACCATATATTTT

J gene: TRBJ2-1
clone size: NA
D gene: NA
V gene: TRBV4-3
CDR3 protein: CASSQGYSNEQFF
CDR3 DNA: TGCGCCAGCAGCCAAGGCTATTCCAATGAGCAGTTCTTC

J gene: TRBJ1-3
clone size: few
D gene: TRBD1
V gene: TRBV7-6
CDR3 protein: CASSYRGPGNTIYF
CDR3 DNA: TGTGCCAGCAGTTACAGGGGGCCTGGAAACACCATATATTTT

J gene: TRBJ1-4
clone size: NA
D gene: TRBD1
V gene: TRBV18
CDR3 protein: CASSPGQGNEKLFF
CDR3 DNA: TGTGCCAGCTCACCGGGACAGGGCAATGAAAAACTGTTTTTT

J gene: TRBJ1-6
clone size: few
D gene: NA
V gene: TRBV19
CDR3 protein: CASSIAQGGSPLHF
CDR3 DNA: TGTGCCAGTAGTATTGCTCAGGGAGGTTCACCCCTCCACTTT

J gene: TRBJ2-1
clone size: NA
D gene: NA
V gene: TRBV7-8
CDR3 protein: CASSLAWTTRAGVNEQFF
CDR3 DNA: TGTGCCAGCAGCTTAGCCTGGACGACAAGGGCGGGCGTCAATGAGCAGTTCTTC

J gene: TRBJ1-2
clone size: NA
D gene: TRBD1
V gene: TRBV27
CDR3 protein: CASRSGADRAYGYTF
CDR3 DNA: TGTGCCAGCAGAAGTGGGGCCGACAGGGCCTATGGCTACACCTTC

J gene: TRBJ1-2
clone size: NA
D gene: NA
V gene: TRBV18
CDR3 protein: CASSPDGDYGYTF
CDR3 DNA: TGTGCCAGCTCCCCCGACGGGGACTATGGCTACACCTTC

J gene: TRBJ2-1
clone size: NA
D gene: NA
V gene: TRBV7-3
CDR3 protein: CASSLSTVNEQFF
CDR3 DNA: TGTGCCAGCAGCTTAAGTACGGTCAATGAGCAGTTCTTC

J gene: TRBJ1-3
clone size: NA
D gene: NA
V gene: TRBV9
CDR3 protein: CASSPRGASGNTIYF
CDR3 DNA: TGTGCCAGCAGCCCCCGGGGGGCCTCTGGAAACACCATATATTTT

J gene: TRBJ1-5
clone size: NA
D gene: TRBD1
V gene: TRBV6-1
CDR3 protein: CASSVGQGLANQPQHF
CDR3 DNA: TGTGCCAGCAGTGTTGGACAGGGTTTGGCAAATCAGCCCCAGCATTTT